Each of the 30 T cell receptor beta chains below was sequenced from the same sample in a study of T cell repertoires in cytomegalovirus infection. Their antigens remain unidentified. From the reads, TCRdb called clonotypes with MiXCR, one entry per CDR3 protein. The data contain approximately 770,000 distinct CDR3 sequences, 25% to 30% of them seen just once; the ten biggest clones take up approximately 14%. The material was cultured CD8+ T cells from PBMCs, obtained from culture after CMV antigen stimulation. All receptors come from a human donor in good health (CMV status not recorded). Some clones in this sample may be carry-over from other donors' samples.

The CDR3 reads CASSSPVVAGGDTGELFF. Here the CDR3 DNA reads TGTGCCAGCAGCTCTCCAGTTGTTGCGGGGGGCGACACCGGGGAGCTGTTTTTT. This sequence joins TRBV7-9 and TRBJ2-2, with TRBD2 matching over 8 bases. Germline V CDR1 and CDR2: SEHNR, FQNEAQ (reference sequence). The junction had 13 bases not matched to a gene; V was cut back by 4 bases and J by 3 bases. This CDR3 is built from 18 residues.

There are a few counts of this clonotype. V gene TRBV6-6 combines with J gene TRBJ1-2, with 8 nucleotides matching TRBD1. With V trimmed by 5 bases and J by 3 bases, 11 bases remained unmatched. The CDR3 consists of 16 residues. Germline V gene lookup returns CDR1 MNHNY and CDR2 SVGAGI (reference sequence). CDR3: CASSRSRDRTYYGYTF. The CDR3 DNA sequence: TGTGCCAGCAGTCGGTCCCGGGACAGGACCTACTATGGCTACACCTTC.

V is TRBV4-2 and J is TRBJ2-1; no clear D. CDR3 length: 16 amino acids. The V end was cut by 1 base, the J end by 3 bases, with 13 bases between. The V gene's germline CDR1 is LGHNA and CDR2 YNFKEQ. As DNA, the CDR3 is TGTGCCAGCAGCCAAGTGGAGAAGGAGCTCTACAATGAGCAGTTCTTC. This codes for CASSQVEKELYNEQFF.

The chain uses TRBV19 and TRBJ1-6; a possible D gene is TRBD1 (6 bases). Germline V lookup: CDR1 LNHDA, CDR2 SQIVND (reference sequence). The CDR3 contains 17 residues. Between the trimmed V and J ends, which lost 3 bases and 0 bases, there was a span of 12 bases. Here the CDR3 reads CASSIRTESSYNSPLHF. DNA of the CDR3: TGTGCCAGTAGTATCCGGACAGAGAGCTCCTATAATTCACCCCTCCACTTT.

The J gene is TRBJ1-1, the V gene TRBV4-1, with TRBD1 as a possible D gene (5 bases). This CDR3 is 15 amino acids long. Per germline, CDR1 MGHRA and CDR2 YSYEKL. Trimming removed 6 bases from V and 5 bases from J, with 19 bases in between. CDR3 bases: TGCGCCAGCAGAATCCCGGGGACGGTGGGGACTGAAGCTTTCTTT. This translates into CASRIPGTVGTEAFF.

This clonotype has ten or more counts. The DNA of the CDR3 is TGTGCCAGCAGTTTCGAGACTAGCGGGGGGAACTCATACAATGAGCAGTTCTTC. Protein sequence: CASSFETSGGNSYNEQFF. The V call is TRBV12-3 or TRBV12-4, the J call TRBJ2-1, with 13 nucleotides matching TRBD2. The CDR3 has 18 residues. Trimming took 3 bases from V and 4 from J; bases not matched to a gene: 9.

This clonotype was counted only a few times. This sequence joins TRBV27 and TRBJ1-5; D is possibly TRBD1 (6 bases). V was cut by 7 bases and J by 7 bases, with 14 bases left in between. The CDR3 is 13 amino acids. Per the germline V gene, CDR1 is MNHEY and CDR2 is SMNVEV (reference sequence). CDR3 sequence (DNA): TGTGCCAGCAAAGTGGGGGGCGAACAGCCCCAGCATTTT. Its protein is CASKVGGEQPQHF.

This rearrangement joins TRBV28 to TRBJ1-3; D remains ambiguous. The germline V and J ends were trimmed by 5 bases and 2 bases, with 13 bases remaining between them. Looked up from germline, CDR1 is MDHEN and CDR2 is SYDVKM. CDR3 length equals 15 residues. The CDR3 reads CASSQDLSTGNTIYF. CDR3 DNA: TGTGCCAGCAGTCAAGACCTATCCACTGGAAACACCATATATTTT. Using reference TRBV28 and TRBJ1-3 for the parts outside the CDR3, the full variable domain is DVKVTQSSRYLVKRTGEKVFLECVQDMDHENMFWYRQDPGLGLRLIYFSYDVKMKEKGDIPEGYSVSREKKERFSLILESASTNQTSMYLCASSQDLSTGNTIYFGEGSWLTVV.

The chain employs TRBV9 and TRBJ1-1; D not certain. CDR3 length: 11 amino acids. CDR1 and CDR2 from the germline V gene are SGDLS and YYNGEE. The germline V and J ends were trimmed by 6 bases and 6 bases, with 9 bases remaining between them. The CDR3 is CASTRPPEAFF. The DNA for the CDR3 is TGTGCCAGCACCAGGCCCCCTGAAGCTTTCTTT.

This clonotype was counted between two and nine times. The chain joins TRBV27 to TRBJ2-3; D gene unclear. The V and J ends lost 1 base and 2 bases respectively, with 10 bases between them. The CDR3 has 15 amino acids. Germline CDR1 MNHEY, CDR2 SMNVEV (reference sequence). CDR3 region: CASSLYNSVTDTQYF. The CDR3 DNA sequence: TGTGCCAGCAGTTTATATAACAGCGTCACAGATACGCAGTATTTT.

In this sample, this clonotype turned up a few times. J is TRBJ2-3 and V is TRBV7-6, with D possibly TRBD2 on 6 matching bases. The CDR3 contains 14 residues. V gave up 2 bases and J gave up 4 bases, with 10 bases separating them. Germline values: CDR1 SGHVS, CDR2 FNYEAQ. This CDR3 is CASSLRRESDTQYF. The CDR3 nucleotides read TGTGCCAGCAGCTTACGGAGGGAATCAGATACGCAGTATTTT.

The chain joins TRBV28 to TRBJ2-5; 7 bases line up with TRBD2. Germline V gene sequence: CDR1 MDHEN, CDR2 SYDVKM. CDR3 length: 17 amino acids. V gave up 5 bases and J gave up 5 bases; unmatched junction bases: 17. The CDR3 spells CASSPQVFVGGGETQYF. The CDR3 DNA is TGTGCCAGCAGTCCCCAGGTGTTCGTGGGGGGAGGGGAGACCCAGTACTTC. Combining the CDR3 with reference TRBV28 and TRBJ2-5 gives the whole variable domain DVKVTQSSRYLVKRTGEKVFLECVQDMDHENMFWYRQDPGLGLRLIYFSYDVKMKEKGDIPEGYSVSREKKERFSLILESASTNQTSMYLCASSPQVFVGGGETQYFGPGTRLLVL.

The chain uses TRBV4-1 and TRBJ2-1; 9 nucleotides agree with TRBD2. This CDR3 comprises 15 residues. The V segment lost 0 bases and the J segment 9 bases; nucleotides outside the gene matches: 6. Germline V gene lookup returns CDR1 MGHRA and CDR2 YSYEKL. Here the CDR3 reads CASSQDPSGVGEQFF. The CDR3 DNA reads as TGCGCCAGCAGCCAAGATCCTAGCGGGGTAGGTGAGCAGTTCTTC.

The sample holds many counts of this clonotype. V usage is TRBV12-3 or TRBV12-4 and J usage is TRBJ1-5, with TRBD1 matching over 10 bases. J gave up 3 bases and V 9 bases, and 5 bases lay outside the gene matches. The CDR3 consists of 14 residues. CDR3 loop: CASQGQGFNQPQHF. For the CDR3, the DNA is TGTGCCAGTCAGGGACAGGGGTTCAATCAGCCCCAGCATTTT.

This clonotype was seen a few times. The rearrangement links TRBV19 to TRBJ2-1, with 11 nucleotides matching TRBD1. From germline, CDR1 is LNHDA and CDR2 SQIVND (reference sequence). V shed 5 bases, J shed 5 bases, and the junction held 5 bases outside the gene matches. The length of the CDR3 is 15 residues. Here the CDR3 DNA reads TGTGCCAGTAGTGCCGGGACAGGGGGACACAATGAGCAGTTCTTC. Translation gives CASSAGTGGHNEQFF.

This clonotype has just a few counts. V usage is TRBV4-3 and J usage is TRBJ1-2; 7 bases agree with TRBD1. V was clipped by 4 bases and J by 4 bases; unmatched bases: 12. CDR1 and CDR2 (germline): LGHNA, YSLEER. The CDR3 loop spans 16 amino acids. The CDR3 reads CASSRLTRDRTYGYTF. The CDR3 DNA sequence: TGCGCCAGCAGCCGGCTAACACGGGACAGAACCTATGGCTACACCTTC.

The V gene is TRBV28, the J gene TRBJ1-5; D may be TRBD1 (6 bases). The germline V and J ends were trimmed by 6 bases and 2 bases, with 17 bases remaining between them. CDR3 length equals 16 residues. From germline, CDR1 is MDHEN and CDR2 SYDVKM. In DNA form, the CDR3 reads TGTGCCAGCAGGCAAACAGGGCAGGGTGGCAATCAGCCCCAGCATTTT. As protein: CASRQTGQGGNQPQHF.

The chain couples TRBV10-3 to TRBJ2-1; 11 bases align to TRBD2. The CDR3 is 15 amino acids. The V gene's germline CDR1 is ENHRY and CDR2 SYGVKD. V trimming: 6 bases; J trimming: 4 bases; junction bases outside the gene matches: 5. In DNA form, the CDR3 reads TGTGCCATCAGATCGACTAGCGGGGTATACAATGAGCAGTTCTTC. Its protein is CAIRSTSGVYNEQFF.

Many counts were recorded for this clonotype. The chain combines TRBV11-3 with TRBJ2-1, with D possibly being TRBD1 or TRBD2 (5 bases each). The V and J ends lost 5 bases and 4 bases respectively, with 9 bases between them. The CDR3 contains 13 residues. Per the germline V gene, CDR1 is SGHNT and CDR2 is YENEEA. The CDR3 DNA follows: TGTGCCAGCAGCCGGGACGGTTACAATGAGCAGTTCTTC. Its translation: CASSRDGYNEQFF.

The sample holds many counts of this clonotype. The CDR3 DNA sequence: TGTGCCAGCAGCCCCGGGACAGGATACTATGGCTACACCTTC. Translation: CASSPGTGYYGYTF. The genes are TRBV5-6 and TRBJ1-2, with TRBD1 identical over 8 bases. This CDR3 region has 14 residues. The junction had 5 bases not matched to a gene; V was cut back by 4 bases and J by 3 bases. From germline, CDR1 is SGHDT and CDR2 YYEEEE.

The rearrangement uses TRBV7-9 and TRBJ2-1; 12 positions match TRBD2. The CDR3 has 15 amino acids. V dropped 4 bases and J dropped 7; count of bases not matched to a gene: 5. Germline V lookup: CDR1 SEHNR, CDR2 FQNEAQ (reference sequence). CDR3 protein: CASSSWTSGANEQFF. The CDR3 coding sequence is TGTGCCAGCAGCTCCTGGACTAGCGGGGCAAATGAGCAGTTCTTC.

CDR3 amino acids: CASTAAGQGAGANVLTF. In DNA, the CDR3 is TGTGCCAGCACGGCCGCGGGACAGGGGGCTGGGGCCAACGTCCTGACTTTC. V gene TRBV19 combines with J gene TRBJ2-6, with TRBD1 matching 11 bases. The germline V gene encodes CDR1 LNHDA and CDR2 SQIVND (reference sequence). After removal of 9 bases from V and 2 bases from J, the junction contained 9 bases not matched to a gene. The CDR3 loop spans 17 amino acids. Full variable domain (remainder filled in from reference TRBV19 and TRBJ2-6): DGGITQSPKYLFRKEGQNVTLSCEQNLNHDAMYWYRQDPGQGLRLIYYSQIVNDFQKGDIAEGYSVSREKKESFPLTVTSAQKNPTAFYLCASTAAGQGAGANVLTFGAGSRLTVL.

In DNA, the CDR3 is TGTGCCAGTTACGACCGCGCCGGGGGCTACACCTTC. As protein: CASYDRAGGYTF. The rearrangement uses TRBV2 and TRBJ1-2; D gene ambiguous. CDR1 is SNHLY and CDR2 is FYNNEI in the germline V gene. This CDR3 contains 12 residues. Trimming pared 9 bases from V and 8 bases from J, leaving 16 bases between.

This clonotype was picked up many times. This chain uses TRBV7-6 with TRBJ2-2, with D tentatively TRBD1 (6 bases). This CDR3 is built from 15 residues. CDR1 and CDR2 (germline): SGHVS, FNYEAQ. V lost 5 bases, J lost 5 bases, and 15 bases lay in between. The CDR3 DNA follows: TGTGCCAGCAGCCCCAGGACAGATCAGACCGGGGAGCTGTTTTTT. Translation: CASSPRTDQTGELFF.

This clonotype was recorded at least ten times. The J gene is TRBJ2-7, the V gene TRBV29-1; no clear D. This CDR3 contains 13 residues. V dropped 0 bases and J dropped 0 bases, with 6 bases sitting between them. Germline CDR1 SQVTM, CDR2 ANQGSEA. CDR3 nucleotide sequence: TGCAGCGTTGAAGATCGAGACTCCTACGAGCAGTACTTC. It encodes CSVEDRDSYEQYF.

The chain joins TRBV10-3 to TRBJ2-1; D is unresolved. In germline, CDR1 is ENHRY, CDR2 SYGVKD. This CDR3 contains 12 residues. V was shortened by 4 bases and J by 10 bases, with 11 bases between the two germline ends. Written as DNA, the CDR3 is TGTGCCATCAGTGTTCTGAGGTGGGAGCAGTTCTTC. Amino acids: CAISVLRWEQFF.

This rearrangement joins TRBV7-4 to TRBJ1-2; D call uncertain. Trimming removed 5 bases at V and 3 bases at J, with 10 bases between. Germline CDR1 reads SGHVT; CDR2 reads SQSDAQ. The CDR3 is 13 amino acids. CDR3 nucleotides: TGTGCCAGCAGCGGATCCGGCCACTATGGCTACACCTTC. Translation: CASSGSGHYGYTF.

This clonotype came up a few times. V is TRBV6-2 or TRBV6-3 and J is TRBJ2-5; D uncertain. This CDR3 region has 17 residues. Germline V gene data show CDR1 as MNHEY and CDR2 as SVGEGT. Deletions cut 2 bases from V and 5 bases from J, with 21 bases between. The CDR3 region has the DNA TGTGCCAGCAGTTACCTATCTCAGGCACGCATTGGGGAGACCCAGTACTTC. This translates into CASSYLSQARIGETQYF.

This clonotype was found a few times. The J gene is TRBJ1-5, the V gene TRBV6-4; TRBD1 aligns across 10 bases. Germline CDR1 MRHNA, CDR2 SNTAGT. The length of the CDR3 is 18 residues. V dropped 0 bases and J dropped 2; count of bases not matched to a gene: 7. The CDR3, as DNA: TGTGCCAGCAGTGACTCGCCTACCGGGACAGGGGGCAATCAGCCCCAGCATTTT. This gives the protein CASSDSPTGTGGNQPQHF.

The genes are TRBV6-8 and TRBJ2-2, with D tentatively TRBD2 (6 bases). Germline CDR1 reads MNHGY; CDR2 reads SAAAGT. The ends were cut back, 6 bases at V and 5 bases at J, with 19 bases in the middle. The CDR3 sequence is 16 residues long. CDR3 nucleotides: TGTGCCAGCAGGCCTCCCGGAGGGGCAAGGACCGGGGAGCTGTTTTTT. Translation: CASRPPGGARTGELFF.